The 12 T cell receptor beta chains in this list originate from one sample, sequenced in a study of T cell changes during pregnancy in multiple sclerosis (dated by TCRdb to 2018 to 2020). Libraries were constructed by the immunoSEQ multiplex PCR assay. TCRdb mirrors the immuneACCESS table, restricted to in-frame sequences. Some clones are absent from its copies; in checked studies, under half trace to an unresolved V gene, and the reason for the others is unknown. This sample is represented by about 68,000 clones; roughly 89% of them were singletons. The ten largest clones add up to over 3.5% of the sample. The material sequenced was peripheral blood, taken after pregnancy. These TCRs come from a female donor in good health, enrolled as a control in a pregnancy study.

The chain joins TRBV4-3 to TRBJ2-1; D possibly corresponds to TRBD2 (6 bases). The V end was cut by 0 bases, the J end by 2 bases, with 14 bases between. CDR3 length: 17 residues. Germline CDR1 and CDR2: LGHNA and YSLEER. The CDR3 sequence is CASSQDLEGIPYNEQFF. The CDR3 nucleotides are TGCGCCAGCAGCCAAGATTTGGAGGGAATCCCCTACAATGAGCAGTTCTTC.

This clone was recorded only once. V usage is TRBV7-9 and J usage is TRBJ2-5, with D hard to call. CDR1 is SEHNR and CDR2 is FQNEAQ in the germline V gene (reference sequence). This CDR3 contains 16 residues. Trimming removed 2 bases at V and 1 base at J, with 14 bases between. The CDR3 DNA follows: TGTGCCAGCAGCTTACACAAACAGCCGATCCAAGAGACCCAGTACTTC. This translates into CASSLHKQPIQETQYF. The full variable domain, its missing parts supplied by reference TRBV7-9 and TRBJ2-5, is DTGVSQNPRHKITKRGQNVTFRCDPISEHNRLYWYRQTLGQGPEFLTYFQNEAQLEKSRLLSDRFSAERPKGSFSTLEIQRTEQGDSAMYLCASSLHKQPIQETQYFGPGTRLLVL.

This chain connects TRBV11-3 to TRBJ2-1; a possible D gene is TRBD2 (5 bases). Deletions cut 4 bases from V and 9 bases from J, with 13 bases between. The germline CDR1 and CDR2 sequences are SGHNT and YENEEA. CDR3 size: 13 residues. This CDR3 is CASSYQTRGEQFF. The CDR3 nucleotides are TGTGCCAGCAGCTATCAGACCCGGGGTGAGCAGTTCTTC.

CDR3 nucleotides: TGCGCCAGCAGCTTGGAGGCGGGGGGAGGGAGTACGCAGTATTTT. Amino acid sequence: CASSLEAGGGSTQYF. The chain has TRBV5-1 and TRBJ2-3; 8 positions match TRBD2. The CDR3 contains 15 residues. Germline CDR1 SGHRS, CDR2 YFSETQ. Trimming removed 0 bases from V and 8 bases from J; junction bases left unmatched: 8.

The V gene is TRBV2, the J gene TRBJ2-2; 8 bases are a match to TRBD1. Per the germline V gene, CDR1 is SNHLY and CDR2 is FYNNEI. This CDR3 has 15 amino acids. V was clipped by 6 bases and J by 6 bases; unmatched bases: 9. The CDR3 region has the DNA TGTGCCAGCAGCGTGGACAGGGAAGCCGCCGGGGAGCTGTTTTTT. Amino acids: CASSVDREAAGELFF.

V gene TRBV28 combines with J gene TRBJ2-1; D may be TRBD2 (7 bases). The CDR3 has 15 amino acids. Germline CDR1 is MDHEN and CDR2 is SYDVKM. The ends were cut back, 4 bases at V and 8 bases at J, with 18 bases in the middle. The DNA for the CDR3 is TGTGCCAGCAGTTCCCTAGGGGGGGGGAGGGATGAGCAGTTCTTC. It specifies CASSSLGGGRDEQFF.

This chain connects TRBV19 to TRBJ1-1; 7 positions agree with TRBD1. The CDR3 is 14 amino acids. Trimming cost V 4 bases and J 0 bases; bases outside gene matches: 2. The germline V gene encodes CDR1 LNHDA and CDR2 SQIVND (reference sequence). CDR3 region: CASSKGQMNTEAFF. The CDR3 DNA follows: TGTGCCAGTAGTAAGGGACAGATGAACACTGAAGCTTTCTTT.

V is TRBV27 and J is TRBJ1-4, with D possibly being TRBD1 (6 bases). The V gene's germline CDR1 is MNHEY and CDR2 SMNVEV (reference sequence). The CDR3 contains 16 residues. V lost 4 bases and J lost 3, with 15 bases in between. CDR3 amino acids: CASSWISAGANEKLFF. The DNA of the CDR3 is TGTGCCAGCAGTTGGATCTCGGCAGGGGCTAATGAAAAACTGTTTTTT. Full variable domain (outside the CDR3, taken from reference TRBV27 and TRBJ1-4): EAQVTQNPRYLITVTGKKLTVTCSQNMNHEYMSWYRQDPGLGLRQIYYSMNVEVTDKGDVPEGYKVSRKEKRNFPLILESPSPNQTSLYFCASSWISAGANEKLFFGSGTQLSVL.

The rearrangement links TRBV30 to TRBJ1-4; 7 bases fit TRBD1. V lost 1 base, J lost 1 base, and 9 bases stayed unmatched. This CDR3 has 17 residues. CDR1 and CDR2 (germline): GTSNPN, SVGIG (reference sequence). CDR3 protein: CAWSEKTGWGTNEKLFF. DNA of the CDR3: TGTGCCTGGAGTGAAAAGACAGGGTGGGGAACTAATGAAAAACTGTTTTTT. The full variable domain, rest sourced from reference TRBV30 and TRBJ1-4, is SQTIHQWPATLVQPVGSPLSLECTVEGTSNPNLYWYRQAAGRGLQLLFYSVGIGQISSEVPQNLSASRPQDRQFILSSKKLLLSDSGFYLCAWSEKTGWGTNEKLFFGSGTQLSVL.

This rearrangement joins TRBV7-9 to TRBJ2-3, with 7 bases matching TRBD2. Unmatched junction bases numbered 5, after V lost 0 bases and J lost 2 bases. The CDR3 runs to 16 residues. The germline V gene has CDR1 SEHNR and CDR2 FQNEAQ (reference sequence). The CDR3 is CASSLAGGSHTDTQYF. The DNA for the CDR3 is TGTGCCAGCAGCTTAGCGGGGGGGAGCCACACAGATACGCAGTATTTT.

This clone has only a few counts. The rearrangement joins TRBV2 to TRBJ2-1; 8 positions match TRBD1. Germline V gene lookup returns CDR1 SNHLY and CDR2 FYNNEI. The CDR3 totals 15 residues. Trimming removed 4 bases from V and 7 bases from J; junction bases left unmatched: 9. DNA for the CDR3: TGTGCCAGCAGTGGCGGGACAGGTCTTCGGAATGAGCAGTTCTTC. Translation gives CASSGGTGLRNEQFF. Using reference TRBV2 and TRBJ2-1 for the parts outside the CDR3, the full variable domain is EPEVTQTPSHQVTQMGQEVILRCVPISNHLYFYWYRQILGQKVEFLVSFYNNEISEKSEIFDDQFSVERPDGSNFTLKIRSTKLEDSAMYFCASSGGTGLRNEQFFGPGTRLTVL.

The rearrangement uses TRBV13 and TRBJ1-2; TRBD1 aligns across 7 bases. V was clipped by 6 bases and J by 2 bases; unmatched bases: 12. CDR1 and CDR2 (germline): PRHDT, FYEKMQ (reference sequence). The CDR3 loop spans 16 amino acids. CDR3 DNA sequence: TGTGCCAGCAGTACTAGGACAGGACCGATAAACTATGGCTACACCTTC. This codes for CASSTRTGPINYGYTF.